This T cell receptor (beta chain) originates from a study of T cell responses to AZD1222 COVID-19 vaccine. Regarding the study as a whole: Spike as a whole was targeted by vaccine-associated CD4 TCRs, dominant at 160-218 and 743-854. Close to half of spike-specific TCRs reportedly recognize unmutated variant regions.

Sequenced by immunoSEQ multiplex PCR; TCRdb stores in-frame clones only, minus some. The sample includes about 78,000 clones, roughly 82% of them seen just once. This clone was detected only once. Its antigen is as yet unknown. This CDR3 is built from 15 residues. The chain links TRBV21-1 to TRBJ1-4. TRBV21-1 is an annotated pseudogene. The source material was peripheral blood, sampled on day 0 of AZD1222 vaccination. The receptor was isolated from an adult in good health. CDR3 residues: CASSKAAGSGEKLFF. CDR3 in DNA: TGTGCCAGCAGCAAAGCCGCCGGTTCTGGAGAAAAACTGTTTTTT.